These 24 T cell receptor beta chains share one sample of origin, sequenced in a study of cytomegalovirus exposure and HLA in healthy donors. The PCR made use of 60 Vbeta and 13 Jbeta primers. TCRdb keeps only in-frame clones here, not all; method: immunoSEQ multiplex PCR. The table has about 160,000 clones, about 82% seen once. The sample consisted of PBMCs. These receptors were obtained from a male donor in good health and CMV-seronegative.

The chain recombines TRBV28 with TRBJ2-7, with D possibly TRBD2 on 5 matching bases. The CDR3 contains 13 residues. From germline, CDR1 is MDHEN and CDR2 SYDVKM. The CDR3 DNA is TGTATTAGGTGGAGGACGACCAGATACGAGCAGTACTTC. Its protein product is CIRWRTTRYEQYF.

This chain connects TRBV30 to TRBJ1-3, with a tentative D call TRBD1 (6 bases). This CDR3 spans 15 amino acids. Trimming cost V 0 bases and J 0 bases, with 9 bases left between them. Germline CDR1 reads GTSNPN; CDR2 reads SVGIG (reference sequence). The CDR3 loop is CAWSVGANSGNTIYF. The CDR3 DNA is TGTGCCTGGAGTGTGGGGGCCAACTCTGGAAACACCATATATTTT.

The rearrangement links TRBV2 to TRBJ2-7; D is possibly TRBD1 (5 bases). Germline V gene lookup returns CDR1 SNHLY and CDR2 FYNNEI. Trimming shortened V by 7 bases and J by 5 bases, and 6 bases separated the two germline ends. CDR3 length: 10 amino acids. The CDR3 DNA sequence: TGTGCCAGCAAGGGGAACGAGCAGTACTTC. Translating gives CASKGNEQYF.

V and J are TRBV9 and TRBJ2-3, with 7 bases fitting TRBD1. CDR1 is SGDLS, CDR2 YYNGEE, per germline. Trimming cost V 3 bases and J 4 bases; bases outside gene matches: 17. This CDR3 is built from 18 residues. CDR3 sequence (DNA): TGTGCCAGCAGCGAAAAAAGCCGGACAGGTTCACATTCAGATACGCAGTATTTT. This translates into CASSEKSRTGSHSDTQYF.

V usage is TRBV13 and J usage is TRBJ2-7; perhaps TRBD1 as D (5 bases). The CDR3 covers 15 residues. The V gene's germline CDR1 is PRHDT and CDR2 FYEKMQ (reference sequence). Trimming shortened V by 5 bases and J by 3 bases, and 17 bases separated the two germline ends. The CDR3 coding sequence is TGTGCCAGCAGCCGAGACCAGGACACCTACTACGAGCAGTACTTC. Protein sequence: CASSRDQDTYYEQYF.

The rearrangement uses TRBV7-9 and TRBJ1-5; D not certain. V dropped 4 bases and J dropped 7 bases, with 8 bases sitting between them. The CDR3 sequence is 12 residues long. Germline-derived CDR1 and CDR2 are SEHNR and FQNEAQ (reference sequence). CDR3 residues: CASSSGLQPQHF. Written as DNA, the CDR3 is TGTGCCAGCAGCTCCGGACTACAGCCCCAGCATTTT.

This chain connects TRBV7-3 to TRBJ1-1, with D maybe TRBD1 (6 bases). V was pared by 2 bases and J by 7 bases, with 20 bases between. The V gene's germline CDR1 is SGHTA and CDR2 FQGTGA. The length of the CDR3 is 16 residues. The CDR3 bases are TGTGCCAGCAGCTTATGGGTAGGGGGGGGAAGGAGTGAAGCTTTCTTT. Amino acid sequence: CASSLWVGGGRSEAFF.

The chain links TRBV18 to TRBJ2-2; TRBD2 aligns across 9 bases. There are 14 residues in the CDR3. V shed 3 bases, J shed 4 bases, and the junction held 0 bases outside the gene matches. Germline V gene lookup returns CDR1 KGHSH and CDR2 LQKENI. The CDR3 sequence is CASSPSGSTGELFF. CDR3 DNA sequence: TGTGCCAGCTCACCTAGCGGGAGCACCGGGGAGCTGTTTTTT.

The V and J genes are TRBV28 and TRBJ1-4; TRBD1 is a possible D gene (6 bases). The CDR3 sequence is 15 residues long. V was trimmed by 2 bases and J by 7 bases, leaving 14 bases between them. Per the germline V gene, CDR1 is MDHEN and CDR2 is SYDVKM. This CDR3 is CASSLPGGAFEKLFF. For the CDR3, the DNA is TGTGCCAGCAGTTTACCCGGGGGGGCATTTGAAAAACTGTTTTTT.

The chain uses TRBV7-3 and TRBJ1-5; 9 nucleotides match TRBD1. Germline V gives CDR1 SGHTA, CDR2 FQGTGA. The V and J ends lost 5 bases and 6 bases, in that order; junction bases with no gene match: 8. The CDR3 runs to 15 residues. CDR3 loop: CASSPQGAGSQPQHF. The DNA of the CDR3 is TGTGCCAGCAGCCCACAGGGGGCCGGTAGTCAGCCCCAGCATTTT.

The rearrangement links TRBV11-3 to TRBJ2-3; 16 bases agree with TRBD2. This CDR3 spans 16 amino acids. The V segment lost 5 bases and the J segment 4 bases; nucleotides outside the gene matches: 3. The V gene's germline CDR1 is SGHNT and CDR2 YENEEA. CDR3 sequence: CASSTGTSGRADTQYF. CDR3 bases: TGTGCCAGCAGCACCGGGACTAGCGGGAGGGCAGATACGCAGTATTTT.

This chain joins TRBV28 and TRBJ1-2, with D possibly matching TRBD1 (5 bases). The germline gives CDR1 MDHEN, CDR2 SYDVKM. The CDR3 has 14 amino acids. V dropped 6 bases and J dropped 8 bases, with 19 bases sitting between them. The CDR3 DNA follows: TGTGCCAGCAGACGGGGACTCGGGGCGAGGGGCTACACCTTC. This gives the protein CASRRGLGARGYTF.

This chain joins TRBV7-2 and TRBJ2-7; TRBD2 agrees at 8 bases. The CDR3 spans 15 residues. Trimming at V came to 0 bases and at J to 5 bases, leaving 6 bases not matched to a gene. Germline-derived CDR1 and CDR2 are SGHTA and FQGNSA. The CDR3 nucleotides read TGTGCCAGCAGCTTAGCCACGGGAGGGTCGCACGAGCAGTACTTC. The encoded protein is CASSLATGGSHEQYF.

This clone was detected only a few times. The rearrangement joins TRBV5-4 to TRBJ2-7, with D possibly matching TRBD1 (6 bases). Germline V gene sequence: CDR1 SGHNT, CDR2 YYREEE (reference sequence). Trimming left V 5 bases short and J 3 bases short, with 12 bases between. The CDR3 runs to 13 residues. CDR3 bases: TGTGCCAGCAGGTTTAACAGGGACTACGAGCAGTACTTC. Protein: CASRFNRDYEQYF.

The chain joins TRBV5-1 to TRBJ2-1, with 9 bases fitting TRBD2. The trim removed 5 bases at V and 0 bases at J, leaving 3 bases unmatched. The CDR3 is 15 residues long. Germline CDR1 and CDR2: SGHRS and YFSETQ. Here the CDR3 DNA reads TGCGCCAGCAGAAATAGCGGGGGCTCCTACAATGAGCAGTTCTTC. It translates to CASRNSGGSYNEQFF.

This chain connects TRBV19 to TRBJ2-1, with D possibly being TRBD1 (5 bases). CDR1 and CDR2 (germline): LNHDA, SQIVND (reference sequence). The CDR3 consists of 13 residues. Trimming shortened V by 1 base and J by 10 bases, and 11 bases separated the two germline ends. CDR3 nucleotides: TGTGCCAGTAGTATAGGGGCCCGACAGGAGCAGTTCTTC. Its protein product is CASSIGARQEQFF. Based on the CDR3 plus reference TRBV19 and TRBJ2-1, the full variable domain is DGGITQSPKYLFRKEGQNVTLSCEQNLNHDAMYWYRQDPGQGLRLIYYSQIVNDFQKGDIAEGYSVSREKKESFPLTVTSAQKNPTAFYLCASSIGARQEQFFGPGTRLTVL.

This chain uses TRBV28 with TRBJ1-6, with D perhaps matching TRBD1 (6 bases). The germline gives CDR1 MDHEN, CDR2 SYDVKM. The CDR3 extends over 16 amino acids. V lost 0 bases and J lost 8, with 14 bases in between. The CDR3 sequence: CASSLWSGGLDSPLHF. The DNA for the CDR3 is TGTGCCAGCAGTTTATGGTCGGGGGGGCTGGATTCACCCCTCCACTTT.

The chain carries TRBV19 and TRBJ2-7, with D unresolved. This CDR3 has 13 amino acids. Trimming removed 2 bases at V and 3 bases at J, with 8 bases between. Germline V lookup: CDR1 LNHDA, CDR2 SQIVND (reference sequence). The CDR3 here is CASSIPGFYEQYF. The CDR3 DNA follows: TGTGCCAGTAGTATACCGGGTTTCTACGAGCAGTACTTC.

The rearrangement uses TRBV9 and TRBJ1-3, with unresolved D. CDR3 length equals 14 residues. Germline lookup yields CDR1 SGDLS and CDR2 YYNGEE. The V end lost 3 bases, the J end lost 1 base, and 8 bases lay between the germline ends. The CDR3 DNA is TGTGCCAGCAGCGCGGGTACATCTGGAAACACCATATATTTT. It encodes CASSAGTSGNTIYF.

This chain joins TRBV7-9 and TRBJ1-5; D not certain. V shed 2 bases and J shed 4 bases, with 3 bases lying between them. This CDR3 is 12 amino acids long. CDR1 and CDR2 from the germline V gene are SEHNR and FQNEAQ (reference sequence). The CDR3 nucleotides read TGTGCCAGCAGCTTATCTAATCAGCCCCAGCATTTT. Translation gives CASSLSNQPQHF.

V and J are TRBV11-1 and TRBJ2-1, with D uncertain. CDR1 and CDR2 from the germline V gene are SGHAT and FQDESV (reference sequence). Deletions cut 1 base from V and 0 bases from J, with 10 bases between. The CDR3 is 16 residues long. In nucleotides, the CDR3 is TGTGCCAGCAGCTTAGGGCGGTTTAGCTCCTACAATGAGCAGTTCTTC. Protein: CASSLGRFSSYNEQFF.

This clone showed up just once. V usage is TRBV7-2 and J usage is TRBJ2-5, with D possibly being TRBD1 (7 bases). Germline V gene data show CDR1 as SGHTA and CDR2 as FQGNSA. V lost 5 bases and J 8 bases, leaving 15 bases between the germline ends. CDR3 length: 13 amino acids. The CDR3 here is CASSQGGHATQYF. In nucleotides, the CDR3 is TGTGCCAGCAGCCAGGGGGGACACGCCACCCAGTACTTC.

The rearrangement uses TRBV15 and TRBJ1-5; perhaps TRBD1 as D (5 bases). The germline V gene encodes CDR1 LNHNV and CDR2 YYDKDF (reference sequence). CDR3 length: 14 amino acids. The germline V and J ends were trimmed by 0 bases and 5 bases, with 8 bases remaining between them. Here the CDR3 reads CATSRDRGDQPQHF. The DNA of the CDR3 is TGTGCCACCAGCAGAGATCGGGGGGATCAGCCCCAGCATTTT.

The chain links TRBV19 to TRBJ2-5; 11 nucleotides line up with TRBD1. V dropped 4 bases and J dropped 5; count of bases not matched to a gene: 6. The CDR3 has 15 amino acids. Per the germline V gene, CDR1 is LNHDA and CDR2 is SQIVND (reference sequence). CDR3 amino acids: CASSRGQGAGETQYF. DNA of the CDR3: TGTGCCAGTAGTAGAGGACAGGGGGCTGGGGAGACCCAGTACTTC.